Below, one T cell receptor (beta chain) is given with its context. The antigen remains undetermined. In the same sample, other DNA sequences code for this CDR3. These data originate in a study of cytomegalovirus exposure and HLA in healthy donors. The study, taken as a whole, reports: According to a later analysis, TCR clusters from the first cohort tended to co-occur in the 90 to 150 validation repertoires. Rarity marked most TCR sequences, yet some public TCRs occurred in many donors. In vitro, three CMV-associated chains proved specific for CMV antigens. The study designated 150 or so TCR beta chains cytomegalovirus-associated.

Germline CDR1 reads DFQATT; CDR2 reads SNEGSKA (reference sequence). There are 11 residues in the CDR3. V lost 3 bases to trimming and J lost 5 bases, with 5 bases between them. The protocol was immunoSEQ multiplex PCR, while the TCRdb copy is restricted to in-frame clones and leaves out a portion. Of some 250,000 clones listed, about 92% are singletons. The specimen was PBMCs. The receptor's source is a woman aged 25 to 39 in good health and CMV-seronegative. This chain uses TRBV20-1 with TRBJ2-1; no reliable D call. The CDR3 DNA sequence: TGCAGTGCTAGGGAAGACAATGAGCAGTTCTTC. This encodes CSAREDNEQFF.